These 8 T cell receptor beta chains originate from one sample sequenced in a study of PD-1 blockade in classical Hodgkin lymphoma (dated by TCRdb to 2019 to 2021). The protocol used for the library was the immunoSEQ multiplex PCR assay. Not all clones reach the TCRdb copy of this immuneACCESS table, which keeps in-frame sequences only. Checked studies attribute under half of the gap to unresolved V genes and leave the rest unexplained. This sample holds some 4,200 clones; roughly 86% were observed only once. The ten biggest clones cover 25% to 35% of the sample. The time point label, as the study defines it: cycle 1 day 1 (C1D1), immediately before nivolumab initiation. Every trial patient had relapsed following autologous stem cell transplantation, and prior brentuximab vedotin exposure was what differed among cohorts A, B and C. Using a Miltenyi CD4+ T cell isolation kit, CD4+ T cells were purified from thawed PBMCs through magnetic negative selection.

Here the sequenced sample was CD4+ T cells from blood, taken at baseline. All receptors derive from a human donor with classical Hodgkin lymphoma.

About this clone: One junction end does not reproduce the germline sequence, and a read error may be involved. The chain combines TRBV7-8 with TRBJ1-5; D might be TRBD1 (5 bases). The CDR3 totals 11 residues. CDR1 SGHVS and CDR2 FQNEAQ come from the germline V gene. DNA for the CDR3: TGTGCCAGCAGCTCCGGGACCTTGTTGTATTTT. This encodes CASSSGTLLYF.

The V gene is TRBV10-3, the J gene TRBJ2-5, with D possibly matching TRBD2 (6 bases). V was shortened by 8 bases and J by 3 bases, with 19 bases between the two germline ends. This CDR3 is built from 15 residues. Per germline, CDR1 ENHRY and CDR2 SYGVKD. CDR3 residues: CAIRNPGTGEETQYF. CDR3 bases: TGTGCCATCCGCAACCCGGGGACGGGAGAAGAGACCCAGTACTTC.

This clone was observed a few times. V and J are TRBV7-9 and TRBJ2-7; no clear D gene. The germline V and J ends were trimmed by 4 bases and 7 bases, with 23 bases remaining between them. This CDR3 spans 16 amino acids. The germline gives CDR1 SEHNR, CDR2 FQNEAQ (reference sequence). Written as DNA, the CDR3 is TGTGCCAGCAGCTCACCAAGAGGCAGATCCCTGGGGGAGCAGTACTTC. This encodes CASSSPRGRSLGEQYF.

J is TRBJ2-1 and V is TRBV19; 7 bases are shared with TRBD1. CDR3 length equals 12 residues. Germline assignment: CDR1 LNHDA and CDR2 SQIVND (reference sequence). V shed 9 bases, J shed 8 bases, and the junction held 7 bases outside the gene matches. The CDR3 DNA follows: TGTGCCAGCTGGGACAGAAAATATGAGCAGTTCTTC. Protein product: CASWDRKYEQFF.

The chain uses TRBV6-1 and TRBJ2-5; 8 nucleotides match TRBD2. J gave up 9 bases and V 3 bases, and 9 bases lay outside the gene matches. Germline V gene sequence: CDR1 MNHNS, CDR2 SASEGT. This CDR3 is built from 14 residues. The CDR3 protein is CASSEGVGRGAQYF. CDR3 nucleotides: TGTGCCAGCAGTGAGGGGGTGGGGCGGGGGGCCCAGTACTTC.

The chain has TRBV7-3 and TRBJ2-1, with 10 bases that match TRBD2. The CDR3 spans 17 residues. The V segment lost 5 bases and the J segment 6 bases; nucleotides outside the gene matches: 13. CDR1 is SGHTA and CDR2 is FQGTGA in the germline V gene. CDR3 loop: CASSPHHGGTSANEQFF. The CDR3 DNA reads TGTGCCAGCAGCCCACACCACGGGGGGACTAGCGCCAATGAGCAGTTCTTC.

This clone was observed a few times. The chain has TRBV23-1 and TRBJ1-1, with D uncertain. TRBV23-1 is an ORF, with its function uncertain. The CDR3 is made up of 17 amino acids. Trimming took 2 bases from V and 0 from J, leaving 16 bases between them. In nucleotides, the CDR3 is TGCGCCAGCAGTCAAAAGAGCCCCGCAAGGATGAACACTGAAGCTTTCTTT. Residues: CASSQKSPARMNTEAFF.

The chain uses TRBV9 and TRBJ1-4; D not resolved. The germline gives CDR1 SGDLS, CDR2 YYNGEE. CDR3 length: 13 residues. V was trimmed by 3 bases and J by 8 bases, leaving 11 bases between them. The CDR3 DNA reads as TGTGCCAGCAGCGCCGGCGTGAGGGAAAAACTGTTTTTT. It specifies CASSAGVREKLFF.